Listed here are 10 T cell receptor beta chains from one sample, sequenced in a study of blood T cell repertoires in COVID-19. The repertoire was sequenced with immunoSEQ multiplex PCR; TCRdb's copy has only in-frame clones and lacks some. The sample lists hundreds of thousands of clones, about 73% seen once, with around 3.4% in the top ten. Sequenced sample: peripheral blood. These receptors were taken from a woman of 80 years or more with acute or convalescent COVID-19.

This clone was found a few times. The chain couples TRBV3-1 (or the pseudogene TRBV3-2) to TRBJ2-3, with 9 positions matching TRBD2. The CDR3 is 16 amino acids. V shed 4 bases and J 3 bases; nucleotides not matched to a gene: 8. The germline V gene encodes CDR1 LGHDT and CDR2 YNNKEL (reference sequence). The CDR3: CASSLTPGLATDTQYF. CDR3 nucleotides: TGTGCCAGCAGCCTAACCCCGGGACTAGCTACAGATACGCAGTATTTT.

This clone turned up a few times. V is TRBV30 and J is TRBJ1-2; the D gene is possibly TRBD1 (6 bases). Trimming took 7 bases from V and 8 from J, leaving 11 bases between them. The CDR3 length is 10 residues. The germline V gene encodes CDR1 GTSNPN and CDR2 SVGIG (reference sequence). CDR3 in amino acids: CALSGVGYTF. For the CDR3, the DNA is TGTGCCTTATCAGGGGTCGGCTACACCTTC.

The chain couples TRBV2 to TRBJ2-7, with 9 bases identical to TRBD2. The germline gives CDR1 SNHLY, CDR2 FYNNEI. V dropped 7 bases and J dropped 4; count of bases not matched to a gene: 2. The CDR3 runs 12 residues. As DNA, the CDR3 is TGTGCCAGCACCGGACTAGCGTACGAGCAGTACTTC. This codes for CASTGLAYEQYF.

The V gene is TRBV10-3, the J gene TRBJ1-5; 10 bases line up with TRBD1. The CDR3 spans 14 residues. V lost 6 bases, J lost 7 bases, and 6 bases stayed unmatched. Germline CDR1 reads ENHRY; CDR2 reads SYGVKD. The CDR3 reads CAIRAGTGDQPQHF. DNA of the CDR3: TGTGCCATCAGAGCCGGGACAGGGGACCAGCCCCAGCATTTT.

This clone came up a few times. The rearrangement uses TRBV6-5 and TRBJ2-1; 12 bases are a match to TRBD2. In germline, CDR1 is MNHEY, CDR2 SVGAGI. V lost 5 bases, J lost 7 bases, and 6 bases stayed unmatched. The CDR3 loop spans 15 amino acids. Here the CDR3 reads CASSILAGGQNEQFF. In DNA, the CDR3 is TGTGCCAGCAGTATCCTAGCGGGGGGGCAAAATGAGCAGTTCTTC.

V is TRBV27 and J is TRBJ1-5, with 7 bases lining up with TRBD1. Trimming removed 3 bases from V and 3 bases from J; junction bases left unmatched: 5. CDR1 and CDR2 (germline): MNHEY, SMNVEV (reference sequence). The CDR3 has 15 amino acids. The CDR3 DNA follows: TGTGCCAGCAGTTTCAGGGGGGTTGACAATCAGCCCCAGCATTTT. It encodes CASSFRGVDNQPQHF.

In this sample, this clone turned up once. This chain connects TRBV6-5 to TRBJ1-2; perhaps TRBD1 as D (6 bases). Trimming cost V 7 bases and J 5 bases, with 14 bases left between them. This CDR3 comprises 13 residues. Germline V CDR1 and CDR2: MNHEY, SVGAGI. The CDR3 DNA reads as TGTGCCAGCAAACCGGACAGTGAATATGGCTACACCTTC. Translating gives CASKPDSEYGYTF.

DNA of the CDR3: TGTGCCAGTAGTATGTTTGGGCCAGGGAAAGAGACCCAGTACTTC. Protein sequence: CASSMFGPGKETQYF. This sequence joins TRBV19 and TRBJ2-5, with a possible D match to TRBD1 (5 bases). V shed 3 bases and J shed 3 bases, with 14 bases lying between them. CDR3 length equals 15 residues. Germline V gene sequence: CDR1 LNHDA, CDR2 SQIVND (reference sequence).

V and J are TRBV2 and TRBJ1-2; TRBD1 matches 12 bases. This CDR3 has 18 amino acids. Looked up from germline, CDR1 is SNHLY and CDR2 is FYNNEI. The trim removed 10 bases at V and 4 bases at J, leaving 19 bases unmatched. The CDR3 region is CANRSPPGTGGEGYGYTF. The CDR3 bases are TGTGCCAACAGATCCCCACCCGGGACAGGGGGCGAGGGCTATGGCTACACCTTC.

The rearrangement joins TRBV29-1 to TRBJ1-1, with 8 bases lining up with TRBD1. This CDR3 is built from 13 residues. Looked up from germline, CDR1 is SQVTM and CDR2 is ANQGSEA. Trimming cost V 6 bases and J 0 bases; bases outside gene matches: 3. The DNA for the CDR3 is TGCAGCGTGATGGGACAGGTGAACACTGAAGCTTTCTTT. Its translation is CSVMGQVNTEAFF.